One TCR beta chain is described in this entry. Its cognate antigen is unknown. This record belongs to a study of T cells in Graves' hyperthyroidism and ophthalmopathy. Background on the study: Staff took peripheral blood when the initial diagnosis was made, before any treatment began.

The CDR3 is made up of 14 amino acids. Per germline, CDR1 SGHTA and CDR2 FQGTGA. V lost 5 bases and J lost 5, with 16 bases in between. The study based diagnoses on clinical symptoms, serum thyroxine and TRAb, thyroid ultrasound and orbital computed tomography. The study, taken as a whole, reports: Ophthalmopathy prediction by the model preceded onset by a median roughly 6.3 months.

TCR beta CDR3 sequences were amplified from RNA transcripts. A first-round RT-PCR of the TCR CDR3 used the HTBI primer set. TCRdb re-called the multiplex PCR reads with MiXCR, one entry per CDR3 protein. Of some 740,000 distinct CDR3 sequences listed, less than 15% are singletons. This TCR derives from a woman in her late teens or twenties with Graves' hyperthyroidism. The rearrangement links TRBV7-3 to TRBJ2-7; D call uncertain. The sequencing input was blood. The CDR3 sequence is CASSRNHYPDEQYF. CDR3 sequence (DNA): TGTGCCAGCAGCCGAAACCATTACCCCGACGAGCAGTACTTC.